These 25 T cell receptor beta chains came from one sample sequenced in a study of blood T cell repertoires in COVID-19. The data were produced by immunoSEQ multiplex PCR, yet TCRdb's version contains in-frame clones alone and is incomplete. The sample includes about 260,000 clones, roughly 86% of them seen just once. Material for sequencing was peripheral blood. The receptors stem from a woman aged 50 to 60 with acute or convalescent COVID-19.

The chain joins TRBV28 to TRBJ1-2; D possibly corresponds to TRBD1 (5 bases). Germline V gives CDR1 MDHEN, CDR2 SYDVKM. The V end lost 3 bases, the J end lost 6 bases, and 14 bases lay between the germline ends. This CDR3 region has 14 residues. CDR3 sequence (DNA): TGTGCCAGCAGTTTTTCAGGGAAGAAGGATGGCTACACCTTC. Translated: CASSFSGKKDGYTF.

The chain links TRBV27 to TRBJ2-7; perhaps TRBD2 as D (6 bases). The CDR3 loop spans 13 amino acids. Germline values: CDR1 MNHEY, CDR2 SMNVEV (reference sequence). Trimming stripped 6 bases from V and 0 bases from J, with 9 bases between. CDR3 loop: CASRGRPSYEQYF. In DNA, the CDR3 is TGTGCCAGCAGGGGGAGGCCCTCCTACGAGCAGTACTTC.

The J gene is TRBJ1-4, the V gene TRBV7-2; TRBD1 matches 9 bases. Per germline, CDR1 SGHTA and CDR2 FQGNSA. The CDR3 extends over 14 amino acids. V shed 1 base and J 8 bases; nucleotides not matched to a gene: 2. The CDR3 sequence: CASSLDRGREKLFF. CDR3 nucleotides: TGTGCCAGCAGCTTAGACAGGGGGCGCGAAAAACTGTTTTTT.

The chain joins TRBV7-2 to TRBJ1-1; weak D call: TRBD1 (5 bases). V gave up 2 bases and J gave up 6 bases, with 13 bases separating them. The CDR3 contains 14 residues. CDR1 is SGHTA, CDR2 FQGNSA, per germline. CDR3 bases: TGTGCCAGCAGCTTACGAGCAGGGCAACCTGAAGCTTTCTTT. Its translation is CASSLRAGQPEAFF.

CDR3 nucleotides: TGCAGCGTCGGAGACCCAACCTATGGCTACACCTTC. The encoded protein is CSVGDPTYGYTF. The chain joins TRBV29-1 to TRBJ1-2, with no clear D. This CDR3 comprises 12 residues. Trimming shortened V by 6 bases and J by 4 bases, and 12 bases separated the two germline ends. The germline CDR1 and CDR2 sequences are SQVTM and ANQGSEA.

This clone is a singleton in its sample. The rearrangement links TRBV6-6 to TRBJ1-2; D remains ambiguous. The germline CDR1 and CDR2 sequences are MNHNY and SVGAGI (reference sequence). V was clipped by 8 bases and J by 4 bases, with 14 bases between them. This CDR3 spans 13 amino acids. In nucleotides, the CDR3 is TGTGCCAGCTCTTTCGACACCGTCTATGGCTACACCTTC. It yields the protein CASSFDTVYGYTF.

This clone was seen once. The V gene is TRBV29-1, the J gene TRBJ2-7; no definite D call. Looked up from germline, CDR1 is SQVTM and CDR2 is ANQGSEA. There are 13 residues in the CDR3. V lost 3 bases and J lost 4, with 13 bases in between. The CDR3 sequence: CSVEEQQSYEQYF. In DNA, the CDR3 is TGCAGCGTTGAGGAACAGCAATCTTACGAGCAGTACTTC.

The chain combines TRBV19 with TRBJ1-5; TRBD1 aligns across 8 bases. Germline lookup yields CDR1 LNHDA and CDR2 SQIVND (reference sequence). With V trimmed by 6 bases and J by 1 base, 8 bases remained unmatched. The CDR3 is 16 residues long. The CDR3 loop reads CASSPLDRGSNQPQHF. As DNA, the CDR3 is TGTGCCAGTAGCCCTTTAGACAGGGGAAGCAATCAGCCCCAGCATTTT.

This clone was seen once. The gene calls are TRBV5-6 and TRBJ1-1, with no clear D. Germline loops: CDR1 SGHDT, CDR2 YYEEEE. This CDR3 is built from 12 residues. Trimming took 2 bases from V and 6 from J, leaving 8 bases between them. This chain's CDR3 is CASSFKLAEAFF. The DNA of the CDR3 is TGTGCCAGCAGCTTCAAACTTGCTGAAGCTTTCTTT.

This sequence joins TRBV21-1 and TRBJ1-1; TRBD1, as called in the table, went unchecked against the DNA. TRBV21-1 is designated a pseudogene. The CDR3 consists of 15 residues. The CDR3 DNA reads as TGTGCCAGCAGCAACCCCAGGACAGGGAACACTGAAGCTTTCTTT. Translating gives CASSNPRTGNTEAFF.

This chain connects TRBV27 to TRBJ2-1; TRBD2 might be the D (6 bases). Trimming stripped 2 bases from V and 5 bases from J, with 16 bases between. This CDR3 has 16 amino acids. Looked up from germline, CDR1 is MNHEY and CDR2 is SMNVEV (reference sequence). The CDR3 reads CASSLLGTADHNEQFF. CDR3 nucleotide sequence: TGTGCCAGCAGTTTACTCGGGACTGCAGACCACAATGAGCAGTTCTTC.

The genes are TRBV7-2 and TRBJ2-3; 9 nucleotides agree with TRBD2. CDR1 and CDR2 (germline): SGHTA, FQGNSA. CDR3 size: 15 residues. The J segment lost 3 bases and the V segment lost 3 bases, leaving 4 bases of the junction unmatched. This CDR3 is CASSLFSGSTDTQYF. Here the CDR3 DNA reads TGTGCCAGCAGCTTGTTTAGCGGGAGTACAGATACGCAGTATTTT.

The rearrangement uses TRBV6-1 and TRBJ1-2; D is unclear. The CDR3 runs to 17 residues. Germline CDR1 reads MNHNS; CDR2 reads SASEGT. V lost 2 bases and J lost 2, with 18 bases in between. CDR3 sequence: CASSELAHRGQNYGYTF. Written as DNA, the CDR3 is TGTGCCAGCAGTGAATTAGCCCACCGGGGTCAGAACTATGGCTACACCTTC.

V usage is TRBV20-1 and J usage is TRBJ1-1; D is ambiguous. V was trimmed by 8 bases and J by 3 bases, leaving 10 bases between them. Germline CDR1 and CDR2: DFQATT and SNEGSKA (reference sequence). The CDR3 consists of 11 residues. Written as DNA, the CDR3 is TGCAGTATATCCGGGGACACTGAAGCTTTCTTT. As protein: CSISGDTEAFF.

The V and J genes are TRBV28 and TRBJ1-2; maybe TRBD1 (5 bases). The germline V and J ends were trimmed by 7 bases and 3 bases, with 12 bases remaining between them. Germline V gene sequence: CDR1 MDHEN, CDR2 SYDVKM. This CDR3 has 13 amino acids. The CDR3 nucleotides are TGTGCCAGCAATCGGGGGAATTACTATGGCTACACCTTC. Translating gives CASNRGNYYGYTF.

The rearrangement links TRBV25-1 to TRBJ1-4; D might be TRBD1 (5 bases). This CDR3 comprises 14 residues. The V end lost 2 bases, the J end lost 5 bases, and 9 bases lay between the germline ends. Per the germline V gene, CDR1 is MGHDK and CDR2 is SYGVNS. CDR3 loop: CASSEAGFNEKLFF. CDR3 DNA: TGTGCCAGCAGTGAAGCAGGGTTCAATGAAAAACTGTTTTTT.

The chain has TRBV27 and TRBJ2-1; 7 nucleotides match TRBD2. Germline values: CDR1 MNHEY, CDR2 SMNVEV (reference sequence). Trimming at V came to 2 bases and at J to 3 bases, leaving 1 base not matched to a gene. The CDR3 extends over 14 amino acids. The CDR3 protein is CASSLAGDYNEQFF. The CDR3 DNA is TGTGCCAGCAGTTTAGCGGGAGACTACAATGAGCAGTTCTTC.

The V gene is TRBV5-6, the J gene TRBJ2-1; D remains ambiguous. The V gene lost 0 bases and the J gene lost 3 bases, with 10 bases spanning the gap. The length of the CDR3 is 15 residues. CDR1 is SGHDT and CDR2 is YYEEEE in the germline V gene. The CDR3 reads CASSLGAERYNEQFF. CDR3 nucleotides: TGTGCCAGCAGCTTGGGTGCGGAGCGCTACAATGAGCAGTTCTTC.

The chain is built from TRBV28 and TRBJ1-5, with TRBD1 identical over 8 bases. Germline V CDR1 and CDR2: MDHEN, SYDVKM. V gave up 4 bases and J gave up 7 bases; unmatched junction bases: 9. The CDR3 contains 15 residues. As DNA, the CDR3 is TGTGCCAGCAGTTCCCCGACAGGGGCCCACCAGCCCCAGCATTTT. This codes for CASSSPTGAHQPQHF.

V gene TRBV18 combines with J gene TRBJ2-1; TRBD1 matches at 10 bases. V lost 4 bases and J lost 8; bases outside the gene matches: 5. The CDR3 is 14 residues long. Germline loops: CDR1 KGHSH, CDR2 LQKENI. The CDR3: CASSLTGGSDEQFF. As DNA, the CDR3 is TGTGCCAGCTCACTGACAGGGGGCTCGGATGAGCAGTTCTTC.

This rearrangement joins TRBV5-5 to TRBJ2-5, with 9 bases fitting TRBD1. This CDR3 region has 17 residues. Germline V gene sequence: CDR1 SGHKS, CDR2 YYEKEE (reference sequence). The J segment lost 4 bases and the V segment lost 4 bases, leaving 14 bases of the junction unmatched. The CDR3 DNA follows: TGTGCCAGCAGCCAGAGGGGACAGGGTGAGGGGCCAGAGACCCAGTACTTC. Protein: CASSQRGQGEGPETQYF. The entire variable domain, with the rest obtained from reference TRBV5-5 and TRBJ2-5, is as follows: DAGVTQSPTHLIKTRGQQVTLRCSPISGHKSVSWYQQVLGQGPQFIFQYYEKEERGRGNFPDRFSARQFPNYSSELNVNALLLGDSALYLCASSQRGQGEGPETQYFGPGTRLLVL.

This sequence joins TRBV7-6 and TRBJ2-7, with D perhaps matching TRBD2 (6 bases). With 2 bases removed from V and 6 bases from J, the gap between germline ends came to 20 bases. The germline V gene encodes CDR1 SGHVS and CDR2 FNYEAQ. The CDR3 sequence is 16 residues long. CDR3 protein: CASSLILGGTGGEQYF. CDR3 sequence (DNA): TGTGCCAGCAGCTTAATATTAGGCGGCACCGGGGGCGAGCAGTACTTC.

V usage is TRBV18 and J usage is TRBJ2-7; TRBD1 matches 9 bases. Germline CDR1 reads KGHSH; CDR2 reads LQKENI. Trimming at V came to 3 bases and at J to 5 bases, leaving 5 bases not matched to a gene. CDR3 length equals 14 residues. CDR3 protein: CASSPGQGRHEQYF. The DNA of the CDR3 is TGTGCCAGCTCACCGGGACAGGGTAGGCACGAGCAGTACTTC.

J is TRBJ1-2 and V is TRBV18; 9 positions agree with TRBD1. This CDR3 contains 15 residues. J lost 3 bases, V lost 5 bases, and 7 bases had no gene match. Per the germline V gene, CDR1 is KGHSH and CDR2 is LQKENI. The CDR3 DNA sequence: TGTGCCAGCTCATACTCACAGGGGGCTCACTATGGCTACACCTTC. As protein: CASSYSQGAHYGYTF.

This chain joins TRBV5-1 and TRBJ2-1, with 9 bases identical to TRBD2. The junction had 9 bases not matched to a gene; V was cut back by 1 base and J by 4 bases. Per the germline V gene, CDR1 is SGHRS and CDR2 is YFSETQ. The CDR3 extends over 17 amino acids. The CDR3 sequence is CASSLLPSGIKYNEQFF. Written as DNA, the CDR3 is TGCGCCAGCAGCTTGTTGCCTAGCGGGATTAAATACAATGAGCAGTTCTTC. The full variable domain, in which reference TRBV5-1 and TRBJ2-1 provide the parts outside the CDR3, is KAGVTQTPRYLIKTRGQQVTLSCSPISGHRSVSWYQQTPGQGLQFLFEYFSETQRNKGNFPGRFSGRQFSNSRSEMNVSTLELGDSALYLCASSLLPSGIKYNEQFFGPGTRLTVL.